This T cell receptor (beta chain) was identified during a study of CD8 T cells in Susac syndrome. V was trimmed by 8 bases and J by 6 bases, leaving 9 bases between them. Germline CDR1 MDHEN, CDR2 SYDVKM. This CDR3 region has 11 residues. RNA, at about 0.45 to 1 ug, was reverse transcribed with random hexamers. It was immunoSEQ multiplex PCR that amplified TCR beta CDR3 across 54 Vbeta and 13 Jbeta. TCRdb independently ran MiXCR on the immunoSEQ multiplex PCR reads; one entry per CDR3 protein. The sample includes some 200,000 distinct CDR3 sequences, approximately 94% of them seen just once. The authors sequenced TCR beta from blood CD8+ and CD4+ T cells. The Susac syndrome patients fit the recently defined diagnostic criteria for definite or probable disease.

The V call is TRBV28, the J call TRBJ2-3; D is unclear. The receptor's source is a human donor with Susac syndrome. The sequencing input was CD4+ T cells from PBMCs. The CDR3 sequence is CASFWSDTQYF. CDR3 DNA sequence: TGTGCCAGCTTCTGGAGCGATACGCAGTATTTT. Full variable domain (outside the CDR3, taken from reference TRBV28 and TRBJ2-3): DVKVTQSSRYLVKRTGEKVFLECVQDMDHENMFWYRQDPGLGLRLIYFSYDVKMKEKGDIPEGYSVSREKKERFSLILESASTNQTSMYLCASFWSDTQYFGPGTRLTVL.